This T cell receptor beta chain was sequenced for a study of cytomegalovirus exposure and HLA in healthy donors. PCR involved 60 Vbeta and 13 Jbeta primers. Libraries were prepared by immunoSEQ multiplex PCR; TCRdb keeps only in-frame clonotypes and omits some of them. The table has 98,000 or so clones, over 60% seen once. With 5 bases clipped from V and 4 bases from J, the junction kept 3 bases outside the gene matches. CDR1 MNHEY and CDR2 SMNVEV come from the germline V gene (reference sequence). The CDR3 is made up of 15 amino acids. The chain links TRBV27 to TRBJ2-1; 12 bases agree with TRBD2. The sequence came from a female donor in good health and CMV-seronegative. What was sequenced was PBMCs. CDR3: CASSPTSGRYNEQFF. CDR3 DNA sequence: TGTGCCAGCAGTCCCACTAGCGGGAGGTACAATGAGCAGTTCTTC.